This T cell receptor (beta chain) was recorded in a study of cytomegalovirus exposure and HLA in healthy donors. Study observations and caveats: By HLA locus, TCR association rates varied in a later analysis, with DRB1 showing the most and HLA-C the fewest. A later analysis linked a missense variant in DCLRE1C to the trimming of TCR beta V and J genes.

In the case of this clone: Its antigen is as yet unknown.

Use of 60 Vbeta and 13 Jbeta primers characterized the PCR. Assay used: immunoSEQ multiplex PCR; TCRdb lists only in-frame clones, some missing. This repertoire shows 100,000 to 150,000 clones, over 70% found once; its top ten account for 4%. Per the germline V gene, CDR1 is SGHTA and CDR2 is FQGNSA. CDR3 length: 14 residues. V was clipped by 4 bases and J by 6 bases, with 16 bases between them. Material for sequencing was PBMCs. The V gene is TRBV7-2, the J gene TRBJ2-7; TRBD2 is a possible D gene (5 bases). The receptor comes from a man between 18 and 35 years old in good health and CMV-seropositive. The CDR3 nucleotides are TGTGCCAGCAGCTACCAAAGCGGAGTGGGCGAGCAGTACTTC. Protein product: CASSYQSGVGEQYF.